This T cell receptor (beta chain) was sequenced in a study of CD4 T cells in relation to SARS-CoV-2 and coronaviruses. For the study at large: Convalescent patients had median age roughly 35 years, range about 21 to 72. Two subjects were Hispanic; patients were roughly 8 males and a handful of females.

CEF-cultured naive and memory CD4+ T cell DNA got survey-level sequencing. TCRdb's copy holds only in-frame clones and misses some; the assay was immunoSEQ multiplex PCR. The data hold about 39,000 clones, with roughly four fifths observed a single time. Concerning this clone itself: Its antigen remains unknown.

From germline, CDR1 is SGDLS and CDR2 YYNGEE. V was clipped by 2 bases and J by 5 bases, with 7 bases between them. The length of the CDR3 is 13 residues. The clonotype comes from an adult with COVID-19. The chain links TRBV9 to TRBJ2-2; unclear D gene. The source material was naive CD4+ T cells from PBMCs, cultured in vitro. Sample subset: naive CD4+ T cells isolated by negative enrichment. The DNA of the CDR3 is TGTGCCAGCAGCGTCATGGAGACCGGGGAGCTGTTTTTT. Its protein product is CASSVMETGELFF. Supplemented by reference TRBV9 and TRBJ2-2, the full variable domain reads DSGVTQTPKHLITATGQRVTLRCSPRSGDLSVYWYQQSLDQGLQFLIQYYNGEERAKGNILERFSAQQFPDLHSELNLSSLELGDSALYFCASSVMETGELFFGEGSRLTVL.